A single sample gave rise to the 27 T cell receptor beta chains below, sequenced in a study of long-term antiretroviral therapy in people with HIV. At survey level, the immunoSEQ assay was run in its v3.0 version. Only in-frame clones appear in the TCRdb table, and some are missing; sequencing was by immunoSEQ multiplex PCR. This sample has 20,000 to 25,000 clones, with under 90% found just once. This material consisted of unsorted PBMCs, taken 0.1 years before starting antiretroviral therapy. The receptors come from a middle-aged man with HIV.

The genes are TRBV30 and TRBJ2-1; 10 bases are shared with TRBD2. The CDR3 totals 14 residues. J gave up 8 bases and V 2 bases, and 6 bases lay outside the gene matches. Per germline, CDR1 GTSNPN and CDR2 SVGIG (reference sequence). The CDR3 is CAWSHLAGEDEQFF. The CDR3, as DNA: TGTGCCTGGAGTCACCTAGCGGGAGAGGATGAGCAGTTCTTC.

The chain employs TRBV6-5 and TRBJ1-5; 8 bases are a match to TRBD1. The CDR3 loop spans 14 amino acids. Germline values: CDR1 MNHEY, CDR2 SVGAGI. V lost 5 bases to trimming and J lost 15 bases; unmatched junction nucleotides: 15. CDR3 protein: CASSQDRGRPKLHF. For the CDR3, the DNA is TGTGCCAGCAGTCAAGACAGGGGTCGCCCGAAATTGCATTTT.

The rearrangement uses TRBV19 and TRBJ2-1; D unresolved. Trimming took 1 base from V and 2 from J, leaving 9 bases between them. The CDR3 covers 15 residues. Per germline, CDR1 LNHDA and CDR2 SQIVND (reference sequence). The CDR3 DNA is TGTGCCAGTAGTATAGTGGCAGGCCCCTACAATGAGCAGTTCTTC. This sequence encodes CASSIVAGPYNEQFF.

The chain employs TRBV11-1 and TRBJ2-7; 9 bases line up with TRBD1. Germline V gives CDR1 SGHAT, CDR2 FQDESV (reference sequence). This CDR3 has 14 residues. The ends lost 1 base at V and 2 bases at J; junction bases unmatched: 0. This chain's CDR3 is CASSLGQGAYEQYF. Here the CDR3 DNA reads TGTGCCAGCAGCTTAGGACAGGGGGCCTACGAGCAGTACTTC.

V usage is TRBV7-6 and J usage is TRBJ2-5; TRBD2 matches 7 bases. J lost 5 bases, V lost 0 bases, and 3 bases had no gene match. This CDR3 has 14 amino acids. Germline CDR1 reads SGHVS; CDR2 reads FNYEAQ. The CDR3 DNA follows: TGTGCCAGCAGCTTAGCGATGGGGGGGGAGACCCAGTACTTC. Translating gives CASSLAMGGETQYF.

J is TRBJ1-1 and V is TRBV29-1; no firm D call. Germline V CDR1 and CDR2: SQVTM, ANQGSEA. Trimming stripped 2 bases from V and 2 bases from J, with 12 bases between. The CDR3 length is 14 residues. This CDR3 reads CSVEHRLFNTEAFF. CDR3 nucleotide sequence: TGCAGCGTTGAACATAGGCTATTCAACACTGAAGCTTTCTTT.

The rearrangement links TRBV30 to TRBJ2-2, with D tentatively TRBD1 (6 bases). CDR1 GTSNPN and CDR2 SVGIG come from the germline V gene (reference sequence). With 3 bases removed from V and 5 bases from J, the gap between germline ends came to 10 bases. The CDR3 loop spans 13 amino acids. CDR3 bases: TGTGCCTGGAGGGGGGCCGGAACCGGGGAGCTGTTTTTT. It yields the protein CAWRGAGTGELFF. The variable domain in full, completed from reference TRBV30 and TRBJ2-2, reads SQTIHQWPATLVQPVGSPLSLECTVEGTSNPNLYWYRQAAGRGLQLLFYSVGIGQISSEVPQNLSASRPQDRQFILSSKKLLLSDSGFYLCAWRGAGTGELFFGEGSRLTVL.

This sequence joins TRBV6-1 and TRBJ1-4; D may be TRBD1 (6 bases). Trimming took off 4 bases at V and 7 bases at J, with 10 bases between the two ends. The CDR3 spans 13 residues. Germline V gene sequence: CDR1 MNHNS, CDR2 SASEGT. The CDR3 DNA reads as TGTGCCAGCAGTGTACAGGGTAGTGAAAAACTGTTTTTT. The encoded protein is CASSVQGSEKLFF.

This chain joins TRBV19 and TRBJ1-1; TRBD1 is a possible D gene (6 bases). V lost 4 bases to trimming and J lost 7 bases, with 19 bases between them. Germline CDR1 is LNHDA and CDR2 is SQIVND (reference sequence). CDR3 length: 15 amino acids. Written as DNA, the CDR3 is TGTGCCAGTAGTAGCCATCAGGGGCGGCGGAGTGAAGCTTTCTTT. Protein sequence: CASSSHQGRRSEAFF.

This rearrangement joins TRBV27 to TRBJ1-6; D is unclear. Germline CDR1 is MNHEY and CDR2 is SMNVEV (reference sequence). CDR3 length equals 14 residues. Trimming took 4 bases from V and 12 from J, leaving 16 bases between them. The DNA for the CDR3 is TGTGCCAGCAGTTCCTATCCCCGGGTGGGACCCCTCCACTTT. Translating it yields CASSSYPRVGPLHF.

The V call is TRBV15, the J call TRBJ2-2; tentatively, D is TRBD2 (5 bases). The CDR3 is 15 amino acids. Germline CDR1 reads LNHNV; CDR2 reads YYDKDF (reference sequence). V shed 5 bases and J shed 6 bases, with 16 bases lying between them. CDR3 sequence (DNA): TGTGCCACCAGCCCGTTTGGGAGCAGATCCGGGGAGCTGTTTTTT. This codes for CATSPFGSRSGELFF.

The V gene is TRBV29-1, the J gene TRBJ2-1; D is uncertain. Germline V lookup: CDR1 SQVTM, CDR2 ANQGSEA. The CDR3 is 12 amino acids. Trimming stripped 7 bases from V and 4 bases from J, with 11 bases between. The CDR3 nucleotides are TGCAGCGCCCCAGGCCTGTACAATGAGCAGTTCTTC. It codes for CSAPGLYNEQFF.

The chain combines TRBV19 with TRBJ2-3; tentative D call: TRBD2 (6 bases). Germline loops: CDR1 LNHDA, CDR2 SQIVND (reference sequence). The CDR3 has 14 amino acids. V lost 6 bases, J lost 0 bases, and 10 bases lay in between. The CDR3 coding sequence is TGTGCCAGTAGCGGGAGAATTAGCACAGATACGCAGTATTTT. Translation gives CASSGRISTDTQYF.

This chain joins TRBV18 and TRBJ1-2; D ambiguous. Trimming left V 4 bases short and J 4 bases short, with 7 bases between. Germline values: CDR1 KGHSH, CDR2 LQKENI. The CDR3 runs 12 residues. In nucleotides, the CDR3 is TGTGCCAGCTCACATGGGTCCTATGGCTACACCTTC. Translation: CASSHGSYGYTF.

CDR3 sequence reads: CASSFPVWKNTEAFF. The CDR3 DNA is TGTGCCAGCAGCTTCCCCGTATGGAAGAACACTGAAGCTTTCTTT. This chain links TRBV7-9 with TRBJ1-1; the D is unclear. Trimming stripped 3 bases from V and 1 base from J, with 12 bases between. Germline V gene data show CDR1 as SEHNR and CDR2 as FQNEAQ (reference sequence). The CDR3 length is 15 residues.

The gene calls are TRBV7-9 and TRBJ2-7, with D perhaps TRBD2 (6 bases). CDR1 and CDR2 from the germline V gene are SEHNR and FQNEAQ (reference sequence). The CDR3 covers 13 residues. Trimming pared 8 bases from V and 5 bases from J, leaving 16 bases between. CDR3 DNA: TGTGCCAGCGGAGAGTGGCGGGGCCACGAGCAGTACTTC. Residues: CASGEWRGHEQYF.

V usage is TRBV7-9 and J usage is TRBJ2-2; D might be TRBD2 (6 bases). V dropped 5 bases and J dropped 1 base, with 11 bases sitting between them. The CDR3 is made up of 15 amino acids. The germline gives CDR1 SEHNR, CDR2 FQNEAQ (reference sequence). The CDR3 reads CASSDGTVNTGELFF. The CDR3, as DNA: TGTGCCAGCAGCGACGGGACTGTGAACACCGGGGAGCTGTTTTTT.

Only one count was recorded for this clone. The genes are TRBV11-1 and TRBJ1-3; 8 bases line up with TRBD1. Looked up from germline, CDR1 is SGHAT and CDR2 is FQDESV (reference sequence). The CDR3 covers 14 residues. Trimming at V came to 5 bases and at J to 3 bases, leaving 3 bases not matched to a gene. The DNA of the CDR3 is TGTGCCAGCAGCCCAGGACAGGGTGGAAACACCATATATTTT. It yields the protein CASSPGQGGNTIYF.

The rearrangement joins TRBV7-9 to TRBJ1-4; D perhaps matches TRBD1 (5 bases). Germline CDR1 is SEHNR and CDR2 is FQNEAQ (reference sequence). This CDR3 region has 16 residues. V lost 6 bases and J lost 0, with 14 bases in between. For the CDR3, the DNA is TGTGCCAGCAGTAAAGGGGCGGTTTCAACTAATGAAAAACTGTTTTTT. Its translation is CASSKGAVSTNEKLFF.

The rearrangement links TRBV7-6 to TRBJ2-7, with a weak D call TRBD1 (5 bases). The ends were cut back, 0 bases at V and 6 bases at J, with 9 bases in the middle. The CDR3 consists of 13 residues. Germline values: CDR1 SGHVS, CDR2 FNYEAQ. CDR3 coding DNA: TGTGCCAGCAGCTTAGCTGGCCAGGGCGAGCAGTACTTC. Translation: CASSLAGQGEQYF.

The genes are TRBV27 and TRBJ2-7; D could derive from TRBD1 or TRBD2 (5 bases each). Germline V lookup: CDR1 MNHEY, CDR2 SMNVEV (reference sequence). CDR3 length equals 17 residues. Deletions cut 3 bases from V and 3 bases from J, with 21 bases between. The CDR3 DNA sequence: TGTGCCAGCAGTTTTTCGGGGAAGACTCAGGGCATCTACGAGCAGTACTTC. Amino acids: CASSFSGKTQGIYEQYF.

This sequence joins TRBV10-3 and TRBJ2-1, with TRBD2 matching 10 bases. Germline CDR1 ENHRY, CDR2 SYGVKD. CDR3 length: 13 amino acids. Losses at the gene ends were 8 bases for V and 4 bases for J; bases not matched to a gene: 2. Here the CDR3 reads CAIGTSAYNEQFF. For the CDR3, the DNA is TGTGCCATCGGGACTAGCGCTTACAATGAGCAGTTCTTC.

A remark on this clone: A junction boundary mismatches the germline segment, possibly from a read error. V is TRBV19 and J is TRBJ1-5; D remains unclear. CDR3 length: 18 residues. Germline V gene data show CDR1 as LNHDA and CDR2 as SQIVND (reference sequence). Here the CDR3 DNA reads TGTGCCAGTAATATAGAGGGAGGTTTGGGGTTTAGCAATCAGCCCCAGCATTTT. As protein: CASNIEGGLGFSNQPQHF.

This clone came up once. This rearrangement joins TRBV14 to TRBJ1-4, with no clear D. CDR1 SGHDN and CDR2 FVKESK come from the germline V gene. The CDR3 contains 19 residues. Between the trimmed V and J ends, which lost 1 base and 8 bases, there was a span of 26 bases. CDR3 in DNA: TGTGCCAGCAGCCAAGGGGAGGGCCCGATCCCCTGGGCCTTCGAAAAACTGTTTTTT. It yields the protein CASSQGEGPIPWAFEKLFF.

The rearrangement links TRBV6-1 to TRBJ2-5, with 10 bases lining up with TRBD1. The trim removed 1 base at V and 5 bases at J, leaving 7 bases unmatched. The CDR3 runs to 16 residues. Germline loops: CDR1 MNHNS, CDR2 SASEGT. CDR3 DNA sequence: TGTGCCAGCAGTGAAGGGATCGGGACAGGGGCGGAGACCCAGTACTTC. Residues: CASSEGIGTGAETQYF.

This chain connects TRBV18 to TRBJ2-2, with D tentatively TRBD1 (6 bases). The CDR3 consists of 16 residues. Per germline, CDR1 KGHSH and CDR2 LQKENI. V gave up 3 bases and J gave up 3 bases, with 14 bases separating them. CDR3 DNA sequence: TGTGCCAGCTCACCTCAAGGGGGAACGGACACCGGGGAGCTGTTTTTT. Protein product: CASSPQGGTDTGELFF.

The CDR3 bases are TGTGCCAGCAGCTTAGCGGTTGCAGGTAACACTGAAGCTTTCTTT. It encodes CASSLAVAGNTEAFF. The gene calls are TRBV7-6 and TRBJ1-1, with D unclear. The V gene lost 0 bases and the J gene lost 2 bases, with 10 bases spanning the gap. The CDR3 runs 15 residues. Germline CDR1 SGHVS, CDR2 FNYEAQ.